The rows below give T cell receptor beta chains drawn from one sample of a study of shared clonotypes between healthy human individuals. The assay was immunoSEQ multiplex PCR, and TCRdb's table has in-frame clones only and misses some. The repertoire has 2 million to 3 million clones, over 85% of them found once; the top ten carry approximately 0.35%. The specimen sequenced was naive CD4+ T cells from PBMCs. These receptors were taken from a man between 18 and 35 years old in good health. Some clones in this sample may be carry-over from other donors' samples. The CDR3 runs from the conserved cysteine through the conserved F or W. D genes are given only for firm matches. Rows may omit the clone size; those that give it use once, few, many or a size class.

TRBD1,once,TRBJ1-1,TRBV5-1,TGCGCCAGCAGCTTACTGGGACAGCCAAACACTGAAGCTTTCTTT,CASSLLGQPNTEAFF
NA,once,TRBJ1-4,TRBV5-1,TGCGCCAGCAGCTGGGGGGGTTCAACTAATGAAAAACTGTTTTTT,CASSWGGSTNEKLFF
TRBD2,once,TRBJ2-3,TRBV27,TGTGCCAGCAGACTCCGACTAGCGGGAGGGCCTCGGGCAGATACGCAGTATTTT,CASRLRLAGGPRADTQYF
NA,NA,TRBJ1-1,TRBV7-9,TGTGCCAGCAGCTTAACCGGCAGCCCGAACACTGAAGCTTTCTTT,CASSLTGSPNTEAFF
NA,NA,TRBJ2-3,TRBV7-2,TGTGCCAGCAGCTTAGCGACTCCCGGTAGGGGCACAGATACGCAGTATTTT,CASSLATPGRGTDTQYF
TRBD1,NA,TRBJ2-3,TRBV11-2,TGTGCCAGCAGCTTAGCCAACAGGGGTTTAGGGGCAGATACGCAGTATTTT,CASSLANRGLGADTQYF
TRBD2,NA,TRBJ2-3,TRBV19,TGTGCCAGTAGTAGAAGCGGGAGTGGCCAAGATACGCAGTATTTT,CASSRSGSGQDTQYF
TRBD1,NA,TRBJ1-4,TRBV11-2,TGTGCCAGCAGCTTAGTTCCGGTTAGGGGGCGAGATGAAAAACTGTTTTTT,CASSLVPVRGRDEKLFF
TRBD1,NA,TRBJ1-1,TRBV6-5,TGTGCCAGCACCCAAGGGGGCCGAACTGAAGCTTTCTTT,CASTQGGRTEAFF
TRBD2,NA,TRBJ2-1,TRBV7-3,TGTGCCAGCAGCCCGAGGACTAGCGGGCACAATGAGCAGTTCTTC,CASSPRTSGHNEQFF
NA,once,TRBJ1-1,TRBV19,TGTGCCAGTACCACGGAAGGAATATGGGGTAAGGACACTGAAGCTTTCTTT,CASTTEGIWGKDTEAFF
TRBD1,NA,TRBJ2-2,TRBV18,TGTGCCAGCTCATACCTCCAGGGGGACCGGGAGCTGTTTTTT,CASSYLQGDRELFF
TRBD2,NA,TRBJ2-1,TRBV5-1,TGCGCCAGCAGCTTGCGGGAGGCCCGTTACAATGAGCAGTTCTTC,CASSLREARYNEQFF
NA,NA,TRBJ2-7,TRBV5-1,TGCGCCAGCAGCTCGCCGGAGACCTACGAGCAGTACTTC,CASSSPETYEQYF
NA,NA,TRBJ2-1,TRBV6-1,TGTGCCAGCAGTGGGCTAGTTTCCAATGAGCAGTTCTTC,CASSGLVSNEQFF
NA,NA,TRBJ1-1,TRBV7-8,TGTGCCAGCAGCTCACGACTAGCACACATGGACAGCACTGAAGCTTTCTTT,CASSSRLAHMDSTEAFF
NA,NA,TRBJ2-3,TRBV2,TGTGCCAGCAAATTCACCTGGGGCAGCACAGATACGCAGTATTTT,CASKFTWGSTDTQYF
NA,few,TRBJ2-4,TRBV19,TGTGCCAGTAGTGTTCTTAAAGGCCGGGACCACATTCAGTACTTC,CASSVLKGRDHIQYF
NA,NA,TRBJ1-2,TRBV5-6,TGTGCCAGCAGCTTGGAGGCTGGGTGGAACTATGGCTACACCTTC,CASSLEAGWNYGYTF
NA,NA,TRBJ2-3,TRBV4-3,TGCGCCAGCAGCCAAGATGTGGGGACCTCAGATACGCAGTATTTT,CASSQDVGTSDTQYF
NA,NA,TRBJ2-7,TRBV6-5,TGTGCCAGCAGTTCCCCCAAGGTCTACGAGCAGTACTTC,CASSSPKVYEQYF
NA,NA,TRBJ1-3,TRBV29-1,TGCAGCGTCCCGGACAGCCGCTCTGGAAACACCATATATTTT,CSVPDSRSGNTIYF
TRBD2,NA,TRBJ2-2,TRBV7-8,TGTGCCAGCAGCTTAGGTGGCGGGAGCCCCGGGGAGCTGTTTTTT,CASSLGGGSPGELFF
TRBD1,NA,TRBJ2-1,TRBV18,TGTGCCAGCTCACCTGAACAGGGGGTGAATGAGCAGTTCTTC,CASSPEQGVNEQFF
TRBD1,NA,TRBJ2-5,TRBV29-1,TGCAGCGTTGACCCTGGACCCGCAGGGGGCAGCGAGACCCAGTACTTC,CSVDPGPAGGSETQYF
TRBD2,NA,TRBJ2-1,TRBV7-3,TGTGCCAGCAGCCCCCCCGGGACTAGCGGATTAGGGGAGCAGTTCTTC,CASSPPGTSGLGEQFF
TRBD1,NA,TRBJ1-2,TRBV28,TGTGCCAGCAGCATGGGACAGTGGGGAGGCTACACCTTC,CASSMGQWGGYTF
NA,NA,TRBJ1-2,TRBV6-5,TGTGCCAGCAGGCCTAGTGGGGAGAATGGCTACACCTTC,CASRPSGENGYTF
NA,NA,TRBJ2-5,TRBV9,TGTGCCAGCAGCGTAGGTTTAACCGAGACCCAGTACTTC,CASSVGLTETQYF
NA,NA,TRBJ2-1,TRBV28,TGTGCCAGCAGCCCTGGACGAGGTGGTGGGCAGTTCTTC,CASSPGRGGGQFF
NA,once,TRBJ1-4,TRBV6-5,TGTGCCAGCAGTTCCGGAGGCTTAGGTGCTGAAAAACTGTTTTTT,CASSSGGLGAEKLFF
TRBD1,NA,TRBJ1-3,TRBV6-6,TGTGCCAGCAGTTCAGGGACAGGGCGAAACACCATATATTTT,CASSSGTGRNTIYF
TRBD1,NA,TRBJ1-5,TRBV27,TGTGCCAGCAGTTCTGACAGGGCTCCCTCTAGCAATCAGCCCCAGCATTTT,CASSSDRAPSSNQPQHF
NA,NA,TRBJ2-1,TRBV5-1,TGCGCCAGCAGCCGAAGGGAGAACAGAGGGGAGCAGTTCTTC,CASSRRENRGEQFF
NA,NA,TRBJ1-2,TRBV27,TGTGCCAGCAGTTTGCGTCAGGGCTATGGCTACACCTTC,CASSLRQGYGYTF
TRBD2,NA,TRBJ2-7,TRBV7-3,TGTGCCAGCAGCTTATACCCTAGCGGGAGTGTCGAGCAGTACTTC,CASSLYPSGSVEQYF
NA,NA,TRBJ2-1,TRBV6-1,TGTGCCAGCAGTACTCAGGCCTTCAGGGATCAAAGTCGAGTCTTC,CASSTQAFRDQSRVF
NA,once,TRBJ2-4,TRBV20-1,TGCAGTGCTAGCGCTAACATTCAGTACTTC,CSASANIQYF
NA,NA,TRBJ1-2,TRBV2,TGTGCCAGCAGTTCTGACAGCCCGGGGGGCTACACCTTC,CASSSDSPGGYTF
TRBD1,NA,TRBJ2-7,TRBV2,TGTGCCAGCAGTGCAGGGGGACAGGGGTTCTACGAGCAGTACTTC,CASSAGGQGFYEQYF
NA,NA,TRBJ1-5,TRBV6-5,TGTGCCAGCGGTGGCACAATTTATAATCAGCCCCAGCATTTT,CASGGTIYNQPQHF
NA,NA,TRBJ1-2,TRBV19,TGTGCCAGTAGAGCCCCTGGGACGTACCCTTATGGCTACACCTTC,CASRAPGTYPYGYTF
NA,NA,TRBJ2-1,TRBV6-5,TGTGCCAGCAGTTGGACCCCGGACGGCTCAAATGAGCAGTTCTTC,CASSWTPDGSNEQFF
TRBD1,NA,TRBJ1-2,TRBV5-4,TGTGCCAGCAGCTTGGGTGGCAGGGGACAGGGTAGCGTGTATGGCTACACCTTC,CASSLGGRGQGSVYGYTF
TRBD1,NA,TRBJ1-3,TRBV28,TGTGCCAGCAGGAGGGGGCCTGGAAACACCATATATTTT,CASRRGPGNTIYF
NA,NA,TRBJ2-3,TRBV30,TGTGCCTGGAGCGTTTTAGGTACGCAGTATTTT,CAWSVLGTQYF
NA,NA,TRBJ1-2,TRBV12-5,TGTGCTAGTGGTTCCAACCCGGCAGGGATCTATGGCTACACCTTC,CASGSNPAGIYGYTF
NA,NA,TRBJ1-1,TRBV11-2,TGTGCCAGCAGCTTAGGCCGGACTGAAGCTTTCTTT,CASSLGRTEAFF